What follows is one TCR beta chain and its context. The sample comes from a study of blood T cell repertoires in COVID-19. V was pared by 6 bases and J by 4 bases, with 4 bases of the junction left unmatched. Germline V gene sequence: CDR1 LGHNT, CDR2 FRNRAP. This CDR3 has 13 amino acids. Authors' analysis steps: Estimation of nucleated cell counts relied on the amplification of reference gene primers. Some clones are missing from TCRdb's copy, which holds only in-frame ones; the method was immunoSEQ multiplex PCR. That table furnishes V, J and clone size, whereas the DNA furnished D and trimming. The table records over 60,000 clones, more than 75% of them present only once.

The sample consisted of peripheral blood. The gene calls are TRBV12-5 and TRBJ2-7; 9 nucleotides agree with TRBD1. The receptor's source is a woman of 80 years or more with acute or convalescent COVID-19. This CDR3 is CASGRGQGYEQYF. CDR3 nucleotides: TGTGCTAGTGGCCGGGGACAGGGATACGAGCAGTACTTC.